The next 17 T cell receptor beta chains were all read from a single sample in a study of cytomegalovirus exposure and HLA in healthy donors. Assay: immunoSEQ multiplex PCR; the TCRdb copy retains only in-frame clones and omits some. The repertoire holds about 88,000 clones, 80% to 85% seen once, with 9.5% to 13% in the top ten. Material for sequencing was PBMCs. These receptors came from a woman aged 18 to 35 in good health and CMV-seropositive.

This clone was recorded many times. The chain joins TRBV13 to TRBJ2-5; TRBD2 matches 10 bases. Germline CDR1 and CDR2: PRHDT and FYEKMQ (reference sequence). This CDR3 region has 15 residues. V shed 5 bases and J 0 bases; nucleotides not matched to a gene: 3. DNA of the CDR3: TGTGCCAGCAGCCTTAGCGGGGGGTACCAAGAGACCCAGTACTTC. This encodes CASSLSGGYQETQYF.

V is TRBV2 and J is TRBJ1-2, with 7 bases lining up with TRBD1. V lost 2 bases to trimming and J lost 0 bases; unmatched junction nucleotides: 3. The CDR3 spans 15 residues. The V gene's germline CDR1 is SNHLY and CDR2 FYNNEI. CDR3 loop: CASSENRGSNYGYTF. The CDR3 nucleotides are TGTGCCAGCAGTGAAAACAGGGGTTCTAACTATGGCTACACCTTC. Based on the CDR3 plus reference TRBV2 and TRBJ1-2, the full variable domain is EPEVTQTPSHQVTQMGQEVILRCVPISNHLYFYWYRQILGQKVEFLVSFYNNEISEKSEIFDDQFSVERPDGSNFTLKIRSTKLEDSAMYFCASSENRGSNYGYTFGSGTRLTVV.

In this sample, this clone turned up once. This sequence joins TRBV6-1 and TRBJ2-2; 12 bases match TRBD2. CDR1 is MNHNS, CDR2 SASEGT, per germline. Losses at the gene ends were 7 bases for V and 5 bases for J; bases not matched to a gene: 5. This CDR3 contains 15 residues. CDR3 residues: CASTRLAGETGELFF. The CDR3 DNA is TGTGCCAGCACCAGACTAGCGGGGGAAACCGGGGAGCTGTTTTTT.

The rearrangement joins TRBV4-1 to TRBJ1-2; D perhaps matches TRBD1 (5 bases). The CDR3 has 16 amino acids. The V gene's germline CDR1 is MGHRA and CDR2 YSYEKL. With 0 bases removed from V and 6 bases from J, the gap between germline ends came to 17 bases. CDR3: CASSQDLSAGRDGYTF. The CDR3 nucleotides read TGCGCCAGCAGCCAAGATCTATCGGCAGGGAGGGATGGCTACACCTTC.

The chain has TRBV6-5 and TRBJ2-2; maybe TRBD2 (7 bases). The CDR3 is 15 residues long. Trimming stripped 6 bases from V and 2 bases from J, with 13 bases between. Germline V lookup: CDR1 MNHEY, CDR2 SVGAGI. DNA of the CDR3: TGTGCCAGCAGACCAAGGGGGGGAAACACCGGGGAGCTGTTTTTT. Translated: CASRPRGGNTGELFF.

The chain has TRBV28 and TRBJ1-3; D ambiguous. This CDR3 has 15 residues. Germline V gives CDR1 MDHEN, CDR2 SYDVKM. V gave up 4 bases and J gave up 2 bases, with 12 bases separating them. The DNA of the CDR3 is TGTGCCAGCAGTTCAGCGGGGTACCCTGGAAACACCATATATTTT. Protein: CASSSAGYPGNTIYF.

The chain is built from TRBV7-9 and TRBJ1-4; 7 nucleotides line up with TRBD1. Germline CDR1 reads SEHNR; CDR2 reads FQNEAQ (reference sequence). The CDR3 runs to 15 residues. Unmatched junction bases numbered 0, after V lost 1 base and J lost 1 base. CDR3 sequence (DNA): TGTGCCAGCAGCTTAGGGACAGGAACTAATGAAAAACTGTTTTTT. This sequence encodes CASSLGTGTNEKLFF. The full variable domain, completed using reference TRBV7-9 and TRBJ1-4, is DTGVSQNPRHKITKRGQNVTFRCDPISEHNRLYWYRQTLGQGPEFLTYFQNEAQLEKSRLLSDRFSAERPKGSFSTLEIQRTEQGDSAMYLCASSLGTGTNEKLFFGSGTQLSVL.

This clone was counted only a few times. V and J are TRBV18 and TRBJ2-2; 13 bases align to TRBD2. Germline CDR1 is KGHSH and CDR2 is LQKENI. The V gene end was trimmed by 1 base and the J gene end by 1 base; junction bases not matched to a gene: 3. The CDR3 has 18 residues. The CDR3 spells CASSPLGLAGVNTGELFF. CDR3 sequence (DNA): TGTGCCAGCTCACCACTAGGACTAGCGGGGGTGAACACCGGGGAGCTGTTTTTT.

This chain links TRBV6-5 with TRBJ1-5; D unclear. This CDR3 has 15 residues. V was clipped by 5 bases and J by 1 base, with 12 bases between them. Germline V gene data show CDR1 as MNHEY and CDR2 as SVGAGI. The chain's CDR3 is CASSQTSGSNQPQHF. The DNA of the CDR3 is TGTGCCAGCAGTCAAACGAGCGGAAGCAATCAGCCCCAGCATTTT.

This clone was detected once. The gene calls are TRBV18 and TRBJ2-1; D is perhaps TRBD1 (6 bases). V shed 3 bases and J shed 2 bases, with 11 bases lying between them. The CDR3 loop spans 15 amino acids. Germline assignment: CDR1 KGHSH and CDR2 LQKENI. CDR3 protein: CASSPVRGTYNEQFF. The CDR3 DNA sequence: TGTGCCAGCTCACCGGTCAGGGGAACCTACAATGAGCAGTTCTTC.

The rearrangement links TRBV9 to TRBJ1-1, with a possible D match to TRBD1 (6 bases). This CDR3 is 11 amino acids long. V lost 7 bases and J lost 8, with 12 bases in between. Looked up from germline, CDR1 is SGDLS and CDR2 is YYNGEE. The CDR3 DNA sequence: TGTGCCAGCGGACACACAGGGGAAGCTTTCTTT. Protein product: CASGHTGEAFF.

CDR3: CASRGGLAGGFGELFF. CDR3 nucleotide sequence: TGTGCCAGCAGAGGAGGACTAGCGGGGGGTTTCGGGGAGCTGTTTTTT. The chain combines TRBV28 with TRBJ2-2, with TRBD2 matching 14 bases. The V and J ends lost 6 bases and 7 bases, in that order; junction bases with no gene match: 7. CDR1 and CDR2 (germline): MDHEN, SYDVKM. The CDR3 has 16 residues.

This clone was seen only a few times. The J gene is TRBJ2-2, the V gene TRBV10-3; D might be TRBD2 (6 bases). The CDR3 covers 15 residues. Trimming cost V 10 bases and J 7 bases, with 22 bases left between them. Germline loops: CDR1 ENHRY, CDR2 SYGVKD. The CDR3 region is CASNLGGPGHGELFF. The DNA of the CDR3 is TGTGCCAGCAACCTTGGAGGGCCAGGACACGGGGAGCTGTTTTTT.

V gene TRBV4-1 combines with J gene TRBJ1-4; D gene ambiguous. The ends were cut back, 3 bases at V and 0 bases at J, with 11 bases in the middle. The CDR3 is made up of 16 amino acids. The germline V gene has CDR1 MGHRA and CDR2 YSYEKL. The CDR3 nucleotides read TGCGCCAGCAGCCATTACATCGGGACAACTAATGAAAAACTGTTTTTT. Translation: CASSHYIGTTNEKLFF.

The chain carries TRBV10-3 and TRBJ2-1, with D unclear. V was clipped by 2 bases and J by 4 bases, with 18 bases between them. Per germline, CDR1 ENHRY and CDR2 SYGVKD. The CDR3 has 17 amino acids. The CDR3 DNA follows: TGTGCCATCAGTGAGCCGCAGACCGGGTATTCTTACAATGAGCAGTTCTTC. It encodes CAISEPQTGYSYNEQFF.

The chain joins TRBV9 to TRBJ2-1; D remains unclear. V lost 0 bases and J lost 9, with 13 bases in between. CDR1 and CDR2 (germline): SGDLS, YYNGEE. CDR3 size: 14 residues. CDR3: CASSVDFPPTEQFF. CDR3 in DNA: TGTGCCAGCAGCGTAGACTTCCCACCCACTGAGCAGTTCTTC.

The chain links TRBV4-3 to TRBJ1-2, with D perhaps matching TRBD1 (5 bases). CDR3 size: 16 residues. V lost 0 bases, J lost 3 bases, and 14 bases lay in between. The germline V gene encodes CDR1 LGHNA and CDR2 YSLEER. CDR3 nucleotides: TGCGCCAGCAGCCAAGAATCGGCAGGGCCTTACTATGGCTACACCTTC. Amino acid sequence: CASSQESAGPYYGYTF.